The rows below give T cell receptor beta chains drawn from one sample of a study of quantifying T cell responses using KT2 cells. TCRdb independently ran MiXCR on the UMI-ligation and nested PCR reads; one entry per CDR3 protein. The table lists tens of thousands of distinct CDR3 sequences, 7.3% of them singletons. Material for sequencing was PBMCs spiked with cells of the T cell clone KT2. Receptors were obtained from a human donor. The conserved cysteine and the conserved F or W are not part of the CDR3 here. The D gene is left open where the match is weak.

v_gene	j_gene	d_gene	CDR3aa
TRBV11-2	TRBJ2-7	TRBD2	ASSFPSGGPKGTYEQY
TRBV18	TRBJ1-2	.	ASSSTTELGYGYT
TRBV11-3	TRBJ2-1	.	ASSHLEVYNEQF
TRBV10-3	TRBJ2-3	TRBD2	AISEIGAGVADTQY
TRBV6-1	TRBJ2-3	.	ASGAVEPGTDTQY
TRBV7-9	TRBJ2-1	.	ASSLGRDEQF
TRBV7-9	TRBJ2-3	.	AAGSGDTQY
TRBV6-5	TRBJ1-1	.	ASTLGQNTEAF
TRBV12-3/TRBV12-4	TRBJ1-1	TRBD1	ASSLHRGDTEAF
TRBV6-2/TRBV6-3	TRBJ2-5	.	ASSSTELQETQY
TRBV3-1	TRBJ2-7	.	ASSQAGAYEQY
TRBV20-1	TRBJ2-1	.	SAAGGYNEQF
TRBV28	TRBJ1-5	.	AIWGRGQPQH
TRBV4-1	TRBJ2-1	.	ASSQDRRGAPRNEQF
TRBV7-2	TRBJ2-3	.	ASSRRVGGTDTQY
TRBV11-2	TRBJ2-3	.	ASSLGTFSSTDTQY
TRBV20-1	TRBJ2-7	TRBD2	SARVTGTPGLAGVYEQY
TRBV6-2/TRBV6-3	TRBJ1-1	TRBD1	ASSLGPDRANTEAF
TRBV7-9	TRBJ1-1	.	ASSPTQADSEAF
TRBV2	TRBJ2-7	.	ATSPGGGPREQY
TRBV12-5	TRBJ1-3	TRBD1	ASGTGVQAGNTIY
TRBV5-1	TRBJ2-5	.	ASSSGGEETQY
TRBV6-5	TRBJ2-1	.	ASSYAIQNEQF
TRBV9	TRBJ2-3	.	ATQGGATDTQY
TRBV7-9	TRBJ1-1	TRBD1	ASSRTGDEAF
TRBV10-3	TRBJ1-3	TRBD1	AISEFPGQGPPEYSGNTIY
TRBV15	TRBJ2-7	TRBD1	ATSRDQGQGYEQY
TRBV6-2/TRBV6-3	TRBJ1-5	.	ASSSLPDSNQPQH
TRBV25-1	TRBJ2-7	TRBD2	ASSELVGRGTYEQY
TRBV29-1	TRBJ1-1	.	SVLRENTEAF
TRBV3-1	TRBJ1-2	.	ASSLGLQFPTFYGYT
TRBV7-2	TRBJ1-1	TRBD1	ASSLFPRGRTEAF
TRBV28	TRBJ2-5	.	ASSRTISETQY
TRBV20-1	TRBJ2-2	.	RRTALRVEPGELF
TRBV12-3/TRBV12-4	TRBJ2-1	TRBD2	ASSGLAGGKYNEQF
TRBV5-5	TRBJ2-3	.	ASSYTSTPADTQY
TRBV19	TRBJ1-1	TRBD1	ASSPLTGGRNTEAF
TRBV28	TRBJ2-1	.	ASSQVHYRAGGSNEQF
TRBV12-3/TRBV12-4	TRBJ2-1	TRBD2	ASSLSGGAYNEQF
TRBV5-1	TRBJ2-3	.	ASSLARDTQY
TRBV7-8	TRBJ2-1	TRBD1	ASSFHRDRGPNEQF